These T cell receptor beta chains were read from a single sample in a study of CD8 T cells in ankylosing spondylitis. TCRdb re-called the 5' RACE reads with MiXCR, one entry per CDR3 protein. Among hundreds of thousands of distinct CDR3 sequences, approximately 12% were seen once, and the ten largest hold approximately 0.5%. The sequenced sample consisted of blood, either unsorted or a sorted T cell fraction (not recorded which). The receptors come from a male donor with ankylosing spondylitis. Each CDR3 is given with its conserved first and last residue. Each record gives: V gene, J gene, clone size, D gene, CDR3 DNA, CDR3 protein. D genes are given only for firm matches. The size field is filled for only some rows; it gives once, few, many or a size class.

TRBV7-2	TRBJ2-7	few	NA	TGTGCCAGCAGCCAAAGCAGGGACTCCACACGGGAGCAGTACTTC	CASSQSRDSTREQYF
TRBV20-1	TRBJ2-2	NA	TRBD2	TGCAGTGCTCGACTAGCGCTGAACACCGGGGAGCTGTTTTTT	CSARLALNTGELFF
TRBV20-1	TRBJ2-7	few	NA	TGCAGTTCCAGCTTCATCAGCTCCTACGAGCAGTACTTC	CSSSFISSYEQYF
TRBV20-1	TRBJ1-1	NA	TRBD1	TGCAGTGCTACCGACCCGGGACAGGGAACTGAAGCTTTCTTT	CSATDPGQGTEAFF
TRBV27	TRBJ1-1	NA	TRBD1	TGTGCCAGCAGATTCGGCCCCGACAGGGCGAACACTGAAGCTTTCTTT	CASRFGPDRANTEAFF
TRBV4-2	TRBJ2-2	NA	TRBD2	TGTGCCAGCAGCCGTAAGGGAGGGGCAGCCGGGGAGCTGTTTTTT	CASSRKGGAAGELFF
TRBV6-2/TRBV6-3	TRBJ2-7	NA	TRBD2	TGTGCCAGCGCCAAAAACTTCGGACTAGCGGGAGGAATAAACGAGCAGTACTTC	CASAKNFGLAGGINEQYF
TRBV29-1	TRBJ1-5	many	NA	TGCAGCGTTGTAGGTCAGAGAGGTCAGCCCCAGCATTTT	CSVVGQRGQPQHF
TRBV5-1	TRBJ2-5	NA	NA	TGCGCCAGCAGCTCTACCGGGACAAACGAAGAGACCCAGTACTTC	CASSSTGTNEETQYF
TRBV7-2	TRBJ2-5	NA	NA	TGTGCCAGCAGCCGCCCGGGGGCCGGGGAGACCCAGTACTTC	CASSRPGAGETQYF
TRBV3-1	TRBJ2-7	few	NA	TGTGCCAGCAGCCAAGCGGGCGCTACGAGGCAGTACTTC	CASSQAGATRQYF
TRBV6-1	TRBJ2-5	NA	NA	TGTGCCAGCAGTGCGGAGGGTACGCAAGAGACCCAGTACTTC	CASSAEGTQETQYF
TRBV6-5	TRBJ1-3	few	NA	TGTGCCAGCAGTTATGGGGTTGCGAACACCATATATTTT	CASSYGVANTIYF
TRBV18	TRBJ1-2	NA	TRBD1	TGTGCCAGCTCACCGGAACAGGGGGTCGCCTATGGCTACACCTTC	CASSPEQGVAYGYTF
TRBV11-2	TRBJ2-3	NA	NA	TGTGCCAGCAGCCGCAACCCTACCACCTCAGCCTTTGGGGGCACAGATACGCAGTATTTT	CASSRNPTTSAFGGTDTQYF
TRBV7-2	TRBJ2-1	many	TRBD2	TGTGCCAGCAGCTTAGCTAGCGGGAGTTCGAATGAGCAGTTCTTC	CASSLASGSSNEQFF
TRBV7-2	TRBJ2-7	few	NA	TGTGCCAGCAGTTACGTATCCCAGGGTACCGAGCAGTACTTC	CASSYVSQGTEQYF
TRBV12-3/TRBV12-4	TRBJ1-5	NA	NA	TGTGCCAGCACTAAAGGGCCTTTCCGAGCCGACAATCAGCCCCAGCATTTT	CASTKGPFRADNQPQHF
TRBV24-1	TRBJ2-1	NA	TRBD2	TGTGCCACCAGTGGGACTAGCGGTGGGGACAATGAGCAGTTCTTC	CATSGTSGGDNEQFF
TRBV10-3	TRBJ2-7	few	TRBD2	TGTGCCATCAGCACCCGACGGGGGACTAGAGCTGACGAGCAGTACTTC	CAISTRRGTRADEQYF
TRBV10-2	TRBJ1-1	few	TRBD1	TGCGCCAGCAGCTCGACAGGGGGGGCTGAAGCTTTCTTT	CASSSTGGAEAFF
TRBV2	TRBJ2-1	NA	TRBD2	TGTGCCAGCACCGGACTAGCCAGGAGCTCCTACAATGAGCAGTTCTTC	CASTGLARSSYNEQFF
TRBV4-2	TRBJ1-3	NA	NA	TGTGCCAGCAGCCAAGAAAACAGTCGAGAGGGAAACACCATATATTTT	CASSQENSREGNTIYF
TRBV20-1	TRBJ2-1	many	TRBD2	TGCAGTGCTAGTTGGGGGACTAGTGTCGATGAGCAGTTCTTC	CSASWGTSVDEQFF
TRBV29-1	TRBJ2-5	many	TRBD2	TGCAGCGTTGAAGAGGGACTAGCGGGAGGGGAGACCCAGTACTTC	CSVEEGLAGGETQYF
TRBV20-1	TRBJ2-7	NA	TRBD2	TGCAGTGCCTCGACTAGCGGGAAAGGATACGAGCAGTACTTC	CSASTSGKGYEQYF
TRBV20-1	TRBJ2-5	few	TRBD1	TGCAGTGCTAGAAAGGGGGCGAGGGAGACCCAGTACTTC	CSARKGARETQYF
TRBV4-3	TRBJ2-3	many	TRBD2	TGCGCCAGCAGCCAAGTCTCAGGAGCGGGGGTTACAGATACGCAGTATTTT	CASSQVSGAGVTDTQYF
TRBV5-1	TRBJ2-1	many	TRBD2	TGCGCCAGCAGAGGGACTAGTGGGCACAATGAGCAGTTCTTC	CASRGTSGHNEQFF
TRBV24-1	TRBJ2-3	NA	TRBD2	TGTGCCACCAGTGATTTCGGACTAGCGGGGGGGCCCACAGATACGCAGTATTTT	CATSDFGLAGGPTDTQYF
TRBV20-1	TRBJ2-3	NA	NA	TGCAGTGCTAGGGCCCCCGGCACTCGCACAGATACGCAGTATTTT	CSARAPGTRTDTQYF
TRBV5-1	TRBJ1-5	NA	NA	TGCGCCAGCAGCCCTGGCAACTCCAATCAGCCCCAGCATTTT	CASSPGNSNQPQHF
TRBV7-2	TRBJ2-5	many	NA	TGTGCCAGCAGCGTGAGTACGGAGACCCAGTACTTC	CASSVSTETQYF
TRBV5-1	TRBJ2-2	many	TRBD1	TGCGCCAGCAGCTTGGGCCGGGACAGTTATAACGGGGAGCTGTTTTTT	CASSLGRDSYNGELFF
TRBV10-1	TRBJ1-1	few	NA	TGCGCCAGCTGCGAGAGTGAGTACACTGAAGCTTTCTTT	CASCESEYTEAFF
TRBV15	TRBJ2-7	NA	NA	TGTGCCACCAGCAGAGATAAGGACGAGCAGTACTTC	CATSRDKDEQYF
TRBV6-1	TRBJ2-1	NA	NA	TGTGCCAGCACCGACGCCGGGAGCACCTCCTACAATGAGCAGTTCTTC	CASTDAGSTSYNEQFF
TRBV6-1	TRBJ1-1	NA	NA	TGTGCCAGCAGTGACAGCGGTATGAACACTGAAGCTTTCTTT	CASSDSGMNTEAFF
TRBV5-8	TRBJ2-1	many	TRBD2	TGTGCCAGCAGCGGCCGGTCGACTAGCGGGAGTCATGAGCAGTTCTTC	CASSGRSTSGSHEQFF
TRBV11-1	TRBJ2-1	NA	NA	TGTGCCAGCAGCCTCAACTCTGGGGGCCTTGAGCAGTTCTTC	CASSLNSGGLEQFF